This entry features one TCR beta chain sequence. Its target is unknown. The length of the CDR3 is 15 residues. Trimming took 3 bases from V and 1 from J, leaving 12 bases between them. Germline values: CDR1 SNHLY, CDR2 FYNNEI. These data belong to a study of T cells in Graves' hyperthyroidism and ophthalmopathy. Regarding the study as a whole: Blood also held most thyroid clonotypes expanded beyond 0.001.

Researchers took RNA transcripts and amplified the TCR beta CDR3 regions from them. With the HTBI primer set, the TCR CDR3 went through a first round of RT-PCR. TCRdb re-called the multiplex PCR reads through MiXCR, storing one row per CDR3 protein. The table shows hundreds of thousands of distinct CDR3 sequences, with just under 45% occurring only once. This receptor was obtained from an adult man with Graves' disease, either hyperthyroidism or ophthalmopathy (not recorded which). The genes are TRBV2 and TRBJ2-5, with TRBD1 as a possible D gene (6 bases). Sequenced sample: peripheral blood or thyroid tissue (not recorded which). The chain's CDR3 is CASSDVGHPQETQYF. In DNA form, the CDR3 reads TGTGCCAGCAGTGATGTGGGACACCCCCAAGAGACCCAGTACTTC.